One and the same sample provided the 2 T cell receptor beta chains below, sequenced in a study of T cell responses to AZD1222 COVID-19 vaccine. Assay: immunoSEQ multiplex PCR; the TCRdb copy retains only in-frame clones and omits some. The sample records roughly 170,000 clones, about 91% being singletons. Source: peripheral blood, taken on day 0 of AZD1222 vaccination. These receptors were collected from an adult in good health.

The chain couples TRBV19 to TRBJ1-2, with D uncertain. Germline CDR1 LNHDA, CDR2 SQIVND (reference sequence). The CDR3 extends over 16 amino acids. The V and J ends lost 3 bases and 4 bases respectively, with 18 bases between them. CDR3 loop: CASSIVGKEPPYGYTF. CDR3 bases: TGTGCCAGTAGTATTGTCGGGAAGGAACCCCCCTATGGCTACACCTTC.

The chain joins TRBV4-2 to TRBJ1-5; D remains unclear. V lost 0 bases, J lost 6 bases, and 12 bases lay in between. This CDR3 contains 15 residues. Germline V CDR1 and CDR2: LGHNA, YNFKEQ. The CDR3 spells CASSQDEGGAQPQHF. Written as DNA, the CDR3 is TGTGCCAGCAGCCAAGATGAGGGTGGCGCTCAGCCCCAGCATTTT.